This T cell receptor beta chain was identified during a study of blood T cell repertoires in COVID-19. Whole-study context: Italy, Spain and the United States were the sources of the convalescent and acute COVID-19 samples. In each case, the material was cDNA or gDNA derived from T cells, B-cell-depleted T cells, or PBMCs.

The CDR3 is 15 amino acids. The V and J ends lost 5 bases and 5 bases, in that order; junction bases with no gene match: 9. Germline CDR1 is SGHVS and CDR2 is FQNEAQ. Per the original data handling: Amplifying reference gene primers gave estimates of nucleated cell counts. The protocol was immunoSEQ multiplex PCR, while the TCRdb copy is restricted to in-frame clones and leaves out a portion. That table supplies the V and J calls and clone size; D and trimming were determined from the DNA. This table holds roughly 670,000 clones, approximately 90% found once. The chain combines TRBV7-8 with TRBJ1-1, with TRBD1 matching 9 bases. This clonotype was sampled from a woman between 18 and 29 years old with acute or convalescent COVID-19. The source material was peripheral blood. CDR3 bases: TGTGCCAGCAGCCGAGGAGGGACAGGGAGAACTGAAGCTTTCTTT. Its translation is CASSRGGTGRTEAFF.